This T cell receptor (beta chain) appears in the sequencing data of a study of blood T cell repertoires in COVID-19. Overall study context: Samples representing acute and convalescent COVID-19 were sourced from the United States, Italy and Spain. The cDNA or gDNA used as material had been derived from T cells, B-cell-depleted T cells, or PBMCs.

The assay was immunoSEQ multiplex PCR, and TCRdb's table has in-frame clones only and misses some. The sample yields about 39,000 clones, more than 80% seen once. Source material: peripheral blood. The clonotype comes from a man aged 55-75 years with acute or convalescent COVID-19.

The DNA of the CDR3 is TGTGCCAGCAGCTCTAGCGGGAGGGCCATTACCGGCGAGCAGTACTTC. Protein: CASSSSGRAITGEQYF. V is TRBV11-1 and J is TRBJ2-7, with 12 bases lining up with TRBD2. The germline CDR1 and CDR2 sequences are SGHAT and FQDESV (reference sequence). Losses at the gene ends were 4 bases for V and 6 bases for J; bases not matched to a gene: 10. The CDR3 extends over 16 amino acids. The full variable domain, rest sourced from reference TRBV11-1 and TRBJ2-7, is EAEVAQSPRYKITEKSQAVAFWCDPISGHATLYWYRQILGQGPELLVQFQDESVVDDSQLPKDRFSAERLKGVDSTLKIQPAELGDSAMYLCASSSSGRAITGEQYFGPGTRLTVT.